This TCR beta chain was sequenced during a study of blood T cells in healthy people across ages. Concerning this clonotype: Its antigen is unknown.

Through a sample-barcoded 5' primer and a J-beta primer mix, a second PCR was run for 7 to 11 cycles. TCRdb re-called the 5' RACE reads with MiXCR, one entry per CDR3 protein. The repertoire holds over 950,000 distinct CDR3 sequences, about 51% seen once, with 20% to 25% in the top ten. This CDR3 comprises 15 residues. Trimming took 2 bases from V and 5 from J, leaving 15 bases between them. Looked up from germline, CDR1 is SGHVS and CDR2 is FNYEAQ. Study outcomes and limitations: Older age coincided with a roughly linear decline in TCR beta diversity per million T cells. With unsorted PBMCs, a conclusive comparison of naive versus antigen-experienced cells was not possible.

V is TRBV7-6 and J is TRBJ1-2; D gene unclear. The sequencing input was blood. The source of this sequence is a woman aged 55-69 years in good health. The CDR3 nucleotides read TGTGCCAGCAGCTTATCCGCGCAAGGATCATATGGCTACACCTTC. Translating it yields CASSLSAQGSYGYTF.